This T cell receptor beta chain emerged from a study of PD-1 blockade in classical Hodgkin lymphoma. Using immunoSEQ multiplex PCR, the repertoire was profiled, and TCRdb retains in-frame clones only, with some absent. The table lists over 60,000 clones, about 92% of them singletons, with more than 7.5% in the top ten. Notes on this clone: The antigen is undetermined.

The time point: cycle 4 day 1 (C4D1), after around six weeks of nivolumab. Exposure to brentuximab vedotin varied, and each patient had relapsed following autologous stem cell transplantation. CDR1 MDHEN and CDR2 SYDVKM come from the germline V gene. V gave up 2 bases and J gave up 9 bases; unmatched junction bases: 8. The CDR3 runs to 16 residues. Study conclusions and caveats: Whereas CD4+ TCR diversity had risen significantly by C4D1, CD8+ TCR diversity had not.

This chain links TRBV28 with TRBJ2-1; 12 nucleotides align to TRBD1. This receptor was identified in a human donor with classical Hodgkin lymphoma. This specimen was peripheral blood mononuclear cells (PBMCs), taken before the fourth cycle of nivolumab. The CDR3 sequence: CASSLRRDRGQGEQFF. The CDR3 bases are TGTGCCAGCAGTTTAAGACGGGACAGGGGGCAAGGTGAGCAGTTCTTC.